This T cell receptor beta chain is drawn from a study of blood T cell repertoires in COVID-19. Study at large: Whether acute or convalescent, the COVID-19 samples came from the United States, Italy and Spain. Nucleic acid was either cDNA or gDNA, and it came from T cells, B-cell-depleted T cells, or PBMCs.

The data were produced by immunoSEQ multiplex PCR, yet TCRdb's version contains in-frame clones alone and is incomplete. The sample has 150,000 to 200,000 clones, roughly 94% seen once. Trimming took 2 bases from V and 3 from J; bases not matched to a gene: 5. This CDR3 comprises 15 residues. This TCR was recovered from a young man with COVID-19, enrolled during active disease. Sequenced: peripheral blood. The chain is built from TRBV5-7 and TRBJ2-5, with 9 bases that match TRBD2. TRBV5-7 is noted as an ORF with a role that remains uncertain. The chain's CDR3 is CASSFGGGAEETQYF. CDR3 nucleotide sequence: TGTGCCAGCAGCTTCGGCGGGGGGGCCGAAGAGACCCAGTACTTC.